This T cell receptor beta chain originates from a study of shared clonotypes between healthy human individuals (dated by TCRdb to the early 2020s). About the investigation overall: The cohort comprised a couple of women and a few men aged 18 to 49 years. To increase sequencing depth and limit assay-specific biases, different laboratories used diverse techniques to prepare libraries and sequence TCR repertoires. For each donor, CD4 naive and CD4 memory were each given three plates, CD8 naive was given two plates, and CD8 memory was given one plate. Between about 0.9 and 10 billion PBMCs per donor were obtained by leukapheresis. Blood TCR repertoires of roughly 5 healthy adults were deeply sequenced to estimate repertoire size and the extent of clonotype sharing between individuals.

CDR1 and CDR2 are read off the germline V gene as MDHEN and SYDVKM. CDR3 length: 11 amino acids, cysteine to phenylalanine. The only DNA kept is the CDR3, 33 bases in frame from the first base. Here V drops 6 bases and J drops 10 bases, and the junction holds 2 bases not matched to any gene. Using the deep immunoSEQ assay, multiplex PCR amplified TCR CDR3 regions from genomic DNA. Genomic DNA extracted from each cell subset was distributed evenly over all wells of several immunoSEQ 96-well plates, and each plate served as one replicate. For sorted subsets, about 200 ng genomic DNA, equal to 30,000 to 35,000 T cell genomes, was loaded into each replicate PCR. Purified libraries were measured with a Qubit 3.0 fluorometer, size-checked on a Bioanalyzer 2100, and measured again with the KAPA Library Quantification kit. Every immunoSEQ 96-well plate was sequenced on a separate single-read 150-cycle Illumina NextSeq 550 flow cell. On the study's bioinformatics: Because the immunoSEQ output held only junctional sequences and lacked quality scores, the filtering could not match the filtering applied to full-length reads. Sequences were annotated with PyIR, a Python wrapper for IgBLAST v1.9, and V/J genes and CDR3 were assigned using IMGT germline references. Any read was removed if the V/J assignment was weak (E-value above 1e-6), the CDR3 was missing, or the read contained stop codons, out-of-frame junctions, or ambiguous translated residues. V3J clonotypes were defined as sequences sharing the same inferred V gene, J gene, and CDR3 amino acid sequence. Percentage overlap between repertoires was calculated by dividing the number of shared unique clonotypes by the size of the smaller repertoire. RTK rarefaction, the Chao1 estimator, and Recon v2.1 estimates of unobserved clonotypes were used to assess repertoire richness. Generation probabilities were computed with OLGA for all TCRbeta clonotypes obtained by the gDNA method from a few donors. The table was pulled from immuneACCESS by TCRdb, which kept in-frame rearrangements only. Such tables lose some clones; where checked, under half of the loss comes from unresolved V genes, and the rest has no known cause. From that table come the V and J calls and clone size; the DNA was used to work out D and trimming. The sample records about 710,000 clones, around 70% of which are singletons. The biggest ten clones account for under 2% of the sample.

Donors were healthy HIV-negative adults with no recently reported acute infections or vaccinations. Only Caucasian adults living in Nashville, Tennessee, USA were represented among the donors. CD4+ T cells were enriched by magnetic negative selection; naive cells were then positively selected on CD45RA, and the negative fraction formed the memory subset. Blood was obtained by leukapheresis, after which PBMCs were separated by Ficoll-Histopaque density gradient centrifugation and cryopreserved in liquid nitrogen vapor phase. Analytical flow cytometry was used to check the purity and quantity of each magnetically sorted T cell population. Genomic DNA was isolated from every sorted fraction and measured by UV absorbance on a Nanodrop 2000c. This clone has a count of ten or more. Its antigen is still unknown. Per-base quality was not reported, and no clone a single base away is much larger than it. What the research found in general, with its limitations: Even with the large sequencing depth, rarefaction of the sorted-subset datasets indicated that sequencing was incomplete. Pairwise subsampling led to the expectation that sequencing depth would affect the degree of clonotype sharing among donors. Naive subsets generally had larger estimated clonotype richness than memory subsets did. The genetic and exposure-history diversity represented was limited by the small number of donors. Across a handful of donors, around 5.4% of naive CD4, 3.5% of naive CD8, about 2.3% of memory CD4, and 0.4% of memory CD8 clonotypes were shared. Sampling was limited to blood, and TCR repertoires in tissue likely differ from TCR repertoires in blood. Compared with non-shared clonotypes, clonotypes shared by all four sorted-subset donors had higher generation probabilities.

The sequence derives from a woman in her 30s in good health. The chain joins TRBV28 to TRBJ1-4, with 7 bases in between that match TRBD1. The source material was memory CD4+ T cells sorted from blood. The cell subset or site label here, explained by the study, means: CD45RA-negative fraction. The base sequence is TGTGCCAGCAGCAGGGGGACAAAACTGTTTTTT. Translated, this gives CASSRGTKLFF.